The 11 T cell receptor beta chains below all came from one sample that was sequenced in a study of CD8 T cells in Susac syndrome. RNA was extracted with the RNeasy kit, and a quantity of roughly 0.5 to 1 ug was reverse transcribed using random hexamers. One entry per CDR3 protein, called by TCRdb with MiXCR from the immunoSEQ multiplex PCR reads. The sample lists about 160,000 distinct CDR3 sequences, around 90% seen once, with around 0.087% in the top ten. The material sequenced was CD4+ T cells from PBMCs. The source is a human donor in good health.

The V gene is TRBV2, the J gene TRBJ2-5; TRBD2 aligns across 9 bases. Germline V CDR1 and CDR2: SNHLY, FYNNEI. The CDR3 is 15 residues long. The trim removed 10 bases at V and 1 base at J, leaving 10 bases unmatched. Here the CDR3 DNA reads TGTGCCATCCAGGGGCTAGCGGGGTTCCAAGAGACCCAGTACTTC. Protein: CAIQGLAGFQETQYF.

V and J are TRBV6-5 and TRBJ2-1; weak D call: TRBD1 (6 bases). The CDR3 loop spans 17 amino acids. The V end lost 2 bases, the J end lost 3 bases, and 17 bases lay between the germline ends. From germline, CDR1 is MNHEY and CDR2 SVGAGI. The CDR3 here is CASSYRSTGPLYNEQFF. Written as DNA, the CDR3 is TGTGCCAGCAGTTACCGGTCGACAGGACCTCTCTACAATGAGCAGTTCTTC.

This clonotype has only one observation. CDR3 protein: CSVEEKWAGGAETQYF. The DNA for the CDR3 is TGCAGCGTTGAAGAGAAATGGGCAGGGGGCGCGGAGACCCAGTACTTC. The chain links TRBV29-1 to TRBJ2-5; 8 nucleotides agree with TRBD1. V was pared by 0 bases and J by 5 bases, with 11 bases of the junction left unmatched. CDR1 and CDR2 (germline): SQVTM, ANQGSEA. The CDR3 has 16 residues.

CDR3 loop: CASSQGWGADYQETQYF. The CDR3 nucleotides are TGTGCCAGCAGCCAAGGGTGGGGCGCCGATTACCAAGAGACCCAGTACTTC. The V call is TRBV14, the J call TRBJ2-5; possibly TRBD1 for D (5 bases). CDR1 and CDR2 (germline): SGHDN, FVKESK. V was clipped by 1 base and J by 0 bases, with 15 bases between them. CDR3 length equals 17 residues. Filled out from reference TRBV14 and TRBJ2-5, the complete variable domain reads EAGVTQFPSHSVIEKGQTVTLRCDPISGHDNLYWYRRVMGKEIKFLLHFVKESKQDESGMPNNRFLAERTGGTYSTLKVQPAELEDSGVYFCASSQGWGADYQETQYFGPGTRLLVL.

In its sample, this clonotype was seen a few times. The chain joins TRBV25-1 to TRBJ2-7, with a tentative D call TRBD2 (6 bases). CDR1 is MGHDK and CDR2 is SYGVNS in the germline V gene. V was pared by 3 bases and J by 9 bases, with 18 bases between. CDR3 length equals 14 residues. CDR3 sequence: CASSDGGPGSVQYF. The CDR3 nucleotides are TGTGCCAGCAGTGACGGGGGACCGGGTTCTGTGCAGTACTTC.

In its sample, this clonotype was seen once. The chain employs TRBV14 and TRBJ1-3; the match to TRBD1 covers 10 bases. Germline CDR1 is SGHDN and CDR2 is FVKESK. This CDR3 contains 18 residues. V gave up 0 bases and J gave up 8 bases; unmatched junction bases: 13. CDR3 loop: CASSQDPWDRGSRDTIYF. The DNA of the CDR3 is TGTGCCAGCAGCCAAGACCCCTGGGACAGGGGATCTCGGGACACCATATATTTT.

This chain connects TRBV20-1 to TRBJ1-5; D perhaps matches TRBD1 (5 bases). The CDR3 loop spans 19 amino acids. Germline CDR1 and CDR2: DFQATT and SNEGSKA (reference sequence). V was clipped by 0 bases and J by 2 bases, with 23 bases between them. The CDR3 DNA sequence: TGCAGTGCTAGAGATTTTATCCCAGGGTGGGAGGGCCGCAATCAGCCCCAGCATTTT. Its translation: CSARDFIPGWEGRNQPQHF.

V and J are TRBV7-3 and TRBJ1-2; D may be TRBD1 (5 bases). The CDR3 is made up of 13 amino acids. CDR1 SGHTA and CDR2 FQGTGA come from the germline V gene. V was cut by 8 bases and J by 4 bases, with 14 bases left in between. DNA of the CDR3: TGTGCCAGCGGACAAGGGTGGATCTATGGCTACACCTTC. Its protein product is CASGQGWIYGYTF.

The chain is built from TRBV27 and TRBJ2-4; TRBD1 matches 9 bases. CDR3 length: 14 residues. The V gene end was trimmed by 3 bases and the J gene end by 7 bases; junction bases not matched to a gene: 4. The germline V gene has CDR1 MNHEY and CDR2 SMNVEV (reference sequence). CDR3: CASSFRDRVNIQYF. The DNA of the CDR3 is TGTGCCAGCAGTTTCCGGGACAGGGTGAACATTCAGTACTTC.

The J gene is TRBJ2-1, the V gene TRBV2; TRBD1 agrees at 8 bases. The V and J ends lost 7 bases and 7 bases, in that order; junction bases with no gene match: 9. The CDR3 sequence is 14 residues long. CDR1 is SNHLY and CDR2 is FYNNEI in the germline V gene. CDR3 residues: CASTYRQGLNEQFF. In DNA form, the CDR3 reads TGTGCCAGCACATACCGACAGGGGTTGAATGAGCAGTTCTTC.

The rearrangement links TRBV29-1 to TRBJ1-2; D is unresolved. The CDR3 spans 13 residues. Trimming stripped 7 bases from V and 0 bases from J, with 12 bases between. CDR1 and CDR2 (germline): SQVTM, ANQGSEA. CDR3 nucleotides: TGCAGCGCTGGATCTGGGACTAACTATGGCTACACCTTC. Translating it yields CSAGSGTNYGYTF.